This T cell receptor beta chain was documented in a study of blood T cells in healthy people across ages. Study observations and caveats: Long-lived donors had more naive CD4+ cells and higher diversity than aged donors.

As regards this clonotype: What it binds is not known.

The authors ran a second PCR of about 6 to 11 cycles using a sample-barcoded 5' primer and a J-beta primer mix. TCRdb reprocessed the 5' RACE reads via MiXCR and lists one record per CDR3 protein. The repertoire includes 1.5 million or so distinct CDR3 sequences, about 42% of them detected once, and approximately 4.1% sits in the top ten. Germline V CDR1 and CDR2: MNHEY, SVGAGI. The CDR3 is 18 amino acids. The ends were cut back, 0 bases at V and 4 bases at J, with 22 bases in the middle. Specimen: blood. This receptor was taken from a woman aged 18-29 years in good health. The rearrangement joins TRBV6-5 to TRBJ2-7; TRBD1 might be the D (6 bases). CDR3 region: CASSYSIVGAHLGYEQYF. Here the CDR3 DNA reads TGTGCCAGCAGTTACTCGATCGTGGGGGCGCACTTGGGGTACGAGCAGTACTTC.